The 17 T cell receptor beta chains presented below share a single source sample, sequenced in a study of blood T cell repertoires in COVID-19. Repertoires were generated with immunoSEQ multiplex PCR, while TCRdb's copy carries only in-frame clones and drops some. The table includes over 150,000 clones, around 87% detected once. Material: peripheral blood. The receptors derive from a woman aged 18 to 35 who had recovered from COVID-19.

The rearrangement links TRBV7-2 to TRBJ1-4, with D unresolved. Germline CDR1 and CDR2: SGHTA and FQGNSA. CDR3 length equals 13 residues. V was cut by 5 bases and J by 8 bases, with 12 bases left in between. The DNA of the CDR3 is TGTGCCAGCAGCCCCGACCGAGGGGAAAAACTGTTTTTT. Encoded protein: CASSPDRGEKLFF.

The chain has TRBV21-1 and TRBJ2-7; whether TRBD1, the table's D call, matches the DNA was not checked. TRBV21-1 is classified as a pseudogene. The CDR3 has 14 residues. This chain's CDR3 is CAIDLRDTAYEQYF. Here the CDR3 DNA reads TGTGCCATCGATCTCCGGGACACAGCCTACGAGCAGTACTTC.

The chain employs TRBV6-5 and TRBJ1-4, with no clear D. Germline V lookup: CDR1 MNHEY, CDR2 SVGAGI. V lost 3 bases to trimming and J lost 1 base, with 12 bases between them. The CDR3 loop spans 16 amino acids. The CDR3 DNA is TGTGCCAGCAGTTATTTTTTCGGGGTAACTAATGAAAAACTGTTTTTT. Protein sequence: CASSYFFGVTNEKLFF.

The rearrangement joins TRBV27 to TRBJ2-7; TRBD2 matches at 7 bases. The germline gives CDR1 MNHEY, CDR2 SMNVEV (reference sequence). The CDR3 consists of 15 residues. Trimming removed 2 bases from V and 0 bases from J; junction bases left unmatched: 4. The chain's CDR3 is CASSLSGTSSYEQYF. As DNA, the CDR3 is TGTGCCAGCAGTTTAAGCGGGACGAGCTCCTACGAGCAGTACTTC.

The genes are TRBV27 and TRBJ2-1; 8 nucleotides agree with TRBD2. V was clipped by 6 bases and J by 0 bases; unmatched bases: 4. Germline loops: CDR1 MNHEY, CDR2 SMNVEV (reference sequence). CDR3 length: 15 residues. The CDR3 is CASSQSGSSYNEQFF. The CDR3 nucleotides are TGTGCCAGCAGCCAGAGCGGGAGCTCCTACAATGAGCAGTTCTTC.

This clone was seen only a few times. V usage is TRBV4-1 and J usage is TRBJ2-2, with 8 bases matching TRBD2. J was trimmed by 4 bases and V by 1 base; bases with no gene match: 2. Looked up from germline, CDR1 is MGHRA and CDR2 is YSYEKL. This CDR3 has 15 amino acids. The CDR3 sequence: CASSQVGTSTGELFF. As DNA, the CDR3 is TGCGCCAGCAGCCAAGTGGGGACTAGCACCGGGGAGCTGTTTTTT.

The rearrangement joins TRBV19 to TRBJ2-1, with TRBD2 matching 12 bases. The germline gives CDR1 LNHDA, CDR2 SQIVND (reference sequence). The CDR3 is made up of 15 amino acids. The V and J ends lost 5 bases and 8 bases, in that order; junction bases with no gene match: 7. The CDR3 protein is CASSLLAGGPHEQFF. For the CDR3, the DNA is TGTGCCAGTAGTCTGCTAGCGGGAGGGCCCCATGAGCAGTTCTTC.

V gene TRBV13 combines with J gene TRBJ2-7; the D gene is possibly TRBD2 (6 bases). Between the trimmed V and J ends, which lost 0 bases and 4 bases, there was a span of 10 bases. This CDR3 region has 14 residues. Per the germline V gene, CDR1 is PRHDT and CDR2 is FYEKMQ (reference sequence). CDR3 region: CASSLGREFYEQYV. CDR3 DNA: TGTGCCAGCAGCTTAGGGCGGGAATTTTACGAGCAGTACGTC.

The genes are TRBV9 and TRBJ2-1; 8 bases are shared with TRBD2. CDR3 length: 13 residues. The germline gives CDR1 SGDLS, CDR2 YYNGEE. The V and J ends lost 7 bases and 3 bases, in that order; junction bases with no gene match: 3. CDR3 coding DNA: TGTGCCAGCGGAGGGACTAGCTACAATGAGCAGTTCTTC. It specifies CASGGTSYNEQFF.

The V and J genes are TRBV19 and TRBJ1-1; no firm D call. The CDR3 is 14 residues long. Trimming pared 5 bases from V and 4 bases from J, leaving 14 bases between. CDR1 is LNHDA and CDR2 is SQIVND in the germline V gene (reference sequence). CDR3 nucleotides: TGTGCCAGTAGTCCCCCACCCGGGGTCACTGAAGCTTTCTTT. It encodes CASSPPPGVTEAFF.

V gene TRBV9 combines with J gene TRBJ2-1, with 12 nucleotides matching TRBD2. This CDR3 contains 19 residues. In germline, CDR1 is SGDLS, CDR2 YYNGEE. With 4 bases clipped from V and 7 bases from J, the junction kept 18 bases outside the gene matches. The DNA of the CDR3 is TGTGCCAGCAGCCCAATAGACCGGGGACTAGCGGGCGTGGGGAATGAGCAGTTCTTC. It codes for CASSPIDRGLAGVGNEQFF.

CDR3 bases: TGTGCCACCAGTGAGACTAGCGGGGTAGGGAGATATACGCAGTATTTT. Protein sequence: CATSETSGVGRYTQYF. V usage is TRBV24-1 and J usage is TRBJ2-3; 11 bases match TRBD2. The CDR3 is made up of 16 amino acids. Germline V gene sequence: CDR1 KGHDR, CDR2 SFDVKD. With V trimmed by 4 bases and J by 7 bases, 9 bases remained unmatched.

The chain joins TRBV24-1 to TRBJ2-1, with D tentatively TRBD1 (7 bases). The CDR3 spans 16 residues. Germline V gene sequence: CDR1 KGHDR, CDR2 SFDVKD. Trimming took 4 bases from V and 5 from J, leaving 17 bases between them. Here the CDR3 reads CATSDPRGVRDNEQFF. DNA for the CDR3: TGTGCCACCAGTGACCCCAGGGGGGTTAGGGACAATGAGCAGTTCTTC.

The chain is built from TRBV7-8 and TRBJ1-1; TRBD1 matches at 7 bases. This CDR3 is 13 amino acids long. Germline V gene lookup returns CDR1 SGHVS and CDR2 FQNEAQ. J was trimmed by 8 bases and V by 0 bases; bases with no gene match: 3. The CDR3 loop reads CASSLAGTAEAFF. CDR3 bases: TGTGCCAGCAGCTTAGCCGGGACAGCCGAAGCTTTCTTT.

The chain combines TRBV6-1 with TRBJ1-5; maybe TRBD1 (6 bases). V dropped 6 bases and J dropped 1 base, with 13 bases sitting between them. Per the germline V gene, CDR1 is MNHNS and CDR2 is SASEGT. CDR3 length equals 15 residues. CDR3 region: CASRWDTVSNQPQHF. The CDR3 DNA reads TGTGCCAGCAGGTGGGACACGGTCAGCAATCAGCCCCAGCATTTT.

The chain couples TRBV19 to TRBJ2-6; D is possibly TRBD1 (6 bases). The CDR3 extends over 17 amino acids. Trimming shortened V by 3 bases and J by 0 bases, and 12 bases separated the two germline ends. Germline V gene lookup returns CDR1 LNHDA and CDR2 SQIVND (reference sequence). DNA for the CDR3: TGTGCCAGTAGTATTTGGGGGCGAAGCTCTGGGGCCAACGTCCTGACTTTC. Its protein is CASSIWGRSSGANVLTF.

The chain recombines TRBV11-2 with TRBJ2-5; 7 nucleotides align to TRBD1. The CDR3 runs 13 residues. Germline V gene data show CDR1 as SGHAT and CDR2 as FQNNGV. V lost 4 bases, J lost 5 bases, and 4 bases stayed unmatched. CDR3 sequence reads: CASSSTGMETQYF. The DNA of the CDR3 is TGTGCCAGCAGCTCGACAGGGATGGAGACCCAGTACTTC.